The source of this T cell receptor beta chain is a study of T-cell memory formation after mild COVID-19. Researchers used 5'RACE with constant-segment primers to make TCR alpha and TCR beta cDNA libraries that carry sample barcodes and UMIs. TCRdb reprocessed the 5' RACE reads with MiXCR, giving one entry per CDR3 protein. The sample consists of under 450,000 distinct CDR3 sequences, 20% to 25% of them appearing once. This clonotype was recorded at least ten times. The source of this sequence is a man aged 18 to 35 who had mild COVID-19 (a few samples of this study predate the infection). Cell type and time point are not known. The sample comprised PBMCs or a T cell subset sorted from them (not recorded which).

The CDR3 reads CASSFLEETQYF. The CDR3 coding sequence is TGTGCCAGCAGCTTTCTCGAAGAGACCCAGTACTTC. The genes are TRBV7-6 and TRBJ2-5; D remains ambiguous. The CDR3 length is 12 residues. Per germline, CDR1 SGHVS and CDR2 FNYEAQ. The V end lost 3 bases, the J end lost 3 bases, and 5 bases lay between the germline ends.